These 4 T cell receptor beta chains were all obtained from the same sample, sequenced in a study of shared clonotypes between healthy human individuals. This table comes from immunoSEQ multiplex PCR, and its TCRdb copy is limited to in-frame clones, with some not included. Altogether 950,000 to 1,200,000 clones are present, roughly 80% being singletons, with the ten largest covering approximately 0.9%. The sample was memory CD4+ T cells from PBMCs. The subset was: CD45RA-negative fraction. These receptors originate from a man aged 18 to 30 in good health. Some clones in this sample may be carry-over from other donors' samples.

The rearrangement links TRBV29-1 to TRBJ1-1; D unclear. In germline, CDR1 is SQVTM, CDR2 ANQGSEA. The CDR3 is made up of 11 amino acids. The V gene lost 7 bases and the J gene lost 9 bases, with 15 bases spanning the gap. The DNA for the CDR3 is TGCAGCGCGCAGACCGTAACCCAAGCTTTCTTT. Amino acids: CSAQTVTQAFF.

The CDR3 protein is CASSVGQGASEKLFF. DNA of the CDR3: TGCGCCAGCAGCGTAGGACAGGGGGCTAGCGAAAAACTGTTTTTT. The V gene is TRBV5-1, the J gene TRBJ1-4, with 11 bases lining up with TRBD1. The ends lost 4 bases at V and 8 bases at J; junction bases unmatched: 7. Germline loops: CDR1 SGHRS, CDR2 YFSETQ. The CDR3 has 15 residues.

The J gene is TRBJ2-1, the V gene TRBV5-1, with D possibly being TRBD2 (5 bases). From germline, CDR1 is SGHRS and CDR2 YFSETQ. Deletions cut 0 bases from V and 10 bases from J, with 11 bases between. The CDR3 spans 13 residues. Written as DNA, the CDR3 is TGCGCCAGCAGCTTGGCCCCACTAGAGGAGCAGTTCTTC. Protein product: CASSLAPLEEQFF.

On this clone itself: In the same sample, other DNA sequences code for this CDR3. This chain links TRBV2 with TRBJ2-5; D is possibly TRBD2 (5 bases). Trimming took off 8 bases at V and 1 base at J, with 8 bases between the two ends. Germline assignment: CDR1 SNHLY and CDR2 FYNNEI. This CDR3 is built from 12 residues. The DNA for the CDR3 is TGTGCCAGCGGACTCTCCCAAGAGACCCAGTACTTC. Amino acid sequence: CASGLSQETQYF.